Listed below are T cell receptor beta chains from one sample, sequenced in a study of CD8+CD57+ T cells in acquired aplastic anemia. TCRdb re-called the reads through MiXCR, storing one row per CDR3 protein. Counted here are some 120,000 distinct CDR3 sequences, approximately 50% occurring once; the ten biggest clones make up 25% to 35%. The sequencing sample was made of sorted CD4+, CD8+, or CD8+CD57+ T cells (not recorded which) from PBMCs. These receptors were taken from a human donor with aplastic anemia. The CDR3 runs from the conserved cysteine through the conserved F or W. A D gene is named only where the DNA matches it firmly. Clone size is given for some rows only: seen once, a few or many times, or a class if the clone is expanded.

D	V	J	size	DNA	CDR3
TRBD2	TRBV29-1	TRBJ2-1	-	TGCAGCGTTGGAACCCCGCTAGCGGGCCCCTACAATGAGCAGTTCTTC	CSVGTPLAGPYNEQFF
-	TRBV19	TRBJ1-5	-	TGTGCCAGTAGTCTTGGGGCCTACAATCAGCCCCAGCATTTT	CASSLGAYNQPQHF
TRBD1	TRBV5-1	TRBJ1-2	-	TGCGCCAGCAGCTCGTCGACAGGGGATGGCTACACCTTC	CASSSSTGDGYTF
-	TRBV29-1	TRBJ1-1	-	TGCAGCGTTGCGGGGTTCCCGAACACTGAAGCTTTCTTT	CSVAGFPNTEAFF
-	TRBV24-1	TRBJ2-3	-	TGTGCCACCAGTGATCCTGACCACGGAGGAGTCGTGACAGATACGCAGTATTTT	CATSDPDHGGVVTDTQYF
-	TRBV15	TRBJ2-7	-	TGTGCCACCAGCAGAGTATCCGGGGCCGAGCAGTACTTC	CATSRVSGAEQYF
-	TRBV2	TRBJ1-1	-	TGTGCCAGCACCATGGGGGAGGGTACTGAAGCTTTCTTT	CASTMGEGTEAFF
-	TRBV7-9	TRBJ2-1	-	TGTGCCAGCAGTGGGGGTCACTCCTACAATGAGCAGTTCTTC	CASSGGHSYNEQFF
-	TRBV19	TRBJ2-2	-	TGTGCCAGTAGTTCCGCCTACACCGGGGAGCTGTTTTTT	CASSSAYTGELFF
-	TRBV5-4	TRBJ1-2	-	TGTGCCAGCAGTCTCCAAAGGGGCGATGGCTACACCTTC	CASSLQRGDGYTF
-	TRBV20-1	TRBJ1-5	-	TGCAGGACCGAACAGGGAGGCAATCAGCCCCAGCATTTT	CRTEQGGNQPQHF
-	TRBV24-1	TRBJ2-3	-	TGTGCCACCAGTGATTCGAGGGGCGTAGCCCGCACAGATACGCAGTATTTT	CATSDSRGVARTDTQYF
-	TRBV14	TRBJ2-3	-	TGTGCCAGCAGCCAACGCCCGTCGGAAGATACGCAGTATTTT	CASSQRPSEDTQYF
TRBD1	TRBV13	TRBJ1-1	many	TGTGCCAGCAGCGAAACCGGGACAGAGATCATGAACACTGAAGCTTTCTTT	CASSETGTEIMNTEAFF
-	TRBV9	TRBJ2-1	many	TGTGCCAGCAGCGGACCTCTGACACACAATGAGCAGTTCTTC	CASSGPLTHNEQFF
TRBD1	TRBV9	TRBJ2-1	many	TGTGCCAGCAGCGAACGACAGGGTAACTATCTCTACAATGAGCAGTTCTTC	CASSERQGNYLYNEQFF
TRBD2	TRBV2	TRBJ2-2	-	TGTGCCAGCAGTGAAAGCGGGGGACAATCCGGGGAGCTGTTTTTT	CASSESGGQSGELFF
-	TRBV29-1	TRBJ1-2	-	TGCAGCGTTGGTACAGGGACTCCTGGCTACACCTTC	CSVGTGTPGYTF
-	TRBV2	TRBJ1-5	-	TGTGCCAGCAGGGCAGACAATCAGCCCCAGCATTTT	CASRADNQPQHF
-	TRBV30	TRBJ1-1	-	TGTGCCTGGAGTTATGGTTTCTTT	CAWSYGFF
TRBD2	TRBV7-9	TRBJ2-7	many	TGTGCCAGCAGCCCTCAGTCGACTAGCGGGGTCATGGGCGAGCAGTACTTC	CASSPQSTSGVMGEQYF
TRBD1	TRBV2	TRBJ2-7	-	TGTGCCAGCAGTGAGGACAGGGTAAACGACGAGCAGTACTTC	CASSEDRVNDEQYF
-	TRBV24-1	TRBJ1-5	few	TGTGCCACCAGTGATTTTGGGGAGAGGGTCCATCAGCCCCAGCATTTT	CATSDFGERVHQPQHF
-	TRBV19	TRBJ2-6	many	TGTGCCAGCGGGATAGGGACACCTTACTCTGGGGCCAACGTCCTGACTTTC	CASGIGTPYSGANVLTF
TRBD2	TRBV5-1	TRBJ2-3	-	TGCGCCAGCAGCTTGGAGTCTAGCGGGAGGCTCACGACAGATACGCAGTATTTT	CASSLESSGRLTTDTQYF
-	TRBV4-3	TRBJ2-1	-	TGCGCCAGCAGCCAATTGGGGGGGGCCCATGAGCAGTTCTTC	CASSQLGGAHEQFF
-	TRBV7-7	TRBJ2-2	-	TGTGCCAGCAGCCCCTTTGGAGCGAACACCGGGGAGCTGTTTTTT	CASSPFGANTGELFF
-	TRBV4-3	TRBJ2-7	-	TGCGCCAGCAGCCAAGTGACGGTGGGTGCGTACGAGCAGTACTTC	CASSQVTVGAYEQYF
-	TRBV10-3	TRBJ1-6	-	TGTGCCATCAATATTGACAGAGATTCACCCCTCCACTTT	CAINIDRDSPLHF
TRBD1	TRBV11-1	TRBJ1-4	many	TGTGCCAGCAGCTTTCGGGACAGGAATCCTAATGAAAAACTGTTTTTT	CASSFRDRNPNEKLFF
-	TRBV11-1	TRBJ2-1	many	TGTGCCAGCAGCTTATTAACCGAGAGCGTCGACAATGAGCAGTTCTTC	CASSLLTESVDNEQFF
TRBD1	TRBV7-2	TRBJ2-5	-	TGTGCCAGCAGCCCGCCCGGGCTACAGGGGGGAGAGGCCCAGTACTTC	CASSPPGLQGGEAQYF
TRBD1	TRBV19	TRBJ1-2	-	TGTGCGACAGGGTACTCTGGCTACACCTTC	CATGYSGYTF
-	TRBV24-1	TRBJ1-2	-	TGTGCCACCAGTTTCTCACTTTATGGCTACACCTTC	CATSFSLYGYTF
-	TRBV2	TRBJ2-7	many	TGTGCCAGCAGTGGGTCAGGCAGGGGGGCGAGGTACGAGCAGTACTTC	CASSGSGRGARYEQYF
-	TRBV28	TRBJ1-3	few	TGTGCCAGCAGTTTGTCAGGTCGGGGAAACACCATATATTTT	CASSLSGRGNTIYF
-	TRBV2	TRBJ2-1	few	TGTGCCAGCAGTGAGGTTGACAGCAATGAGCAGTTCTTC	CASSEVDSNEQFF
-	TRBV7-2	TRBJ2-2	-	TGTGCCAGCAGCCCGGAGCTGTTTTTT	CASSPELFF
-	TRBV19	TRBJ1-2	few	TGTGCCAGTACGGGGACGGGGCAGACTAACTATGGCTACACCTTC	CASTGTGQTNYGYTF
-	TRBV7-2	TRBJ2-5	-	TGTGCCAGCCGCCAGGGACCGAGTCAAGAGACCCAGTACTTC	CASRQGPSQETQYF
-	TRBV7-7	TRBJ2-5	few	TGTGCTAGCAGCTTAGAGGGGAGGGAGACCCAGTACTTC	CASSLEGRETQYF
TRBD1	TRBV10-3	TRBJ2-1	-	TGTGCCATCAGTGTCCGACAGGGTTTTGGCAATGAGCAGTTCTTC	CAISVRQGFGNEQFF
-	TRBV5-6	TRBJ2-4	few	TGTGCCAGCAGCTTGAGCGGCAGGACCAAAAACATTCAGTACTTC	CASSLSGRTKNIQYF
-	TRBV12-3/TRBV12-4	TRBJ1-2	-	TGTGCCAGCAGTAGGACGGCTTATGGCTACACCTTC	CASSRTAYGYTF
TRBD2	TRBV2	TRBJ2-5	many	TGTGCCAGCAGTGCGGCAACTAGCGGAATCCAAGAGACCCAGTACTTC	CASSAATSGIQETQYF
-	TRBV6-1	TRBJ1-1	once	TGTGCCAGCAGTGTCATTATCCCGGGTGGCACTGAAGCTTTCTTT	CASSVIIPGGTEAFF
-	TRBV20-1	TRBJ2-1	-	TGCAGTGCTAGTGTGACTAGTATCCACAATGAGCAGTTCTTC	CSASVTSIHNEQFF
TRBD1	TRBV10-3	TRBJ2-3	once	TGTGCCATCAGCAACGACAGGGCTAGCACAGATACGCAGTATTTT	CAISNDRASTDTQYF
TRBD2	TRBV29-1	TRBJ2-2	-	TGCAGCGTCCGAAGCGGGAGGGCCATCACCGGGGAGCTGTTTTTT	CSVRSGRAITGELFF
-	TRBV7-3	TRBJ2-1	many	TGTGCCAGCAGCTTAATGGCGGGGCCGGGCAATGAGCAGTTCTTC	CASSLMAGPGNEQFF
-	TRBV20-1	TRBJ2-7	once	TGCAGTGCTAGAGTCGGGGGGCGCCTCTACGAGCAGTACTTC	CSARVGGRLYEQYF
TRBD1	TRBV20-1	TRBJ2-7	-	TGCAGTGCCGACTCCGGGACAGGGCTCTACGAGCAGTACTTC	CSADSGTGLYEQYF